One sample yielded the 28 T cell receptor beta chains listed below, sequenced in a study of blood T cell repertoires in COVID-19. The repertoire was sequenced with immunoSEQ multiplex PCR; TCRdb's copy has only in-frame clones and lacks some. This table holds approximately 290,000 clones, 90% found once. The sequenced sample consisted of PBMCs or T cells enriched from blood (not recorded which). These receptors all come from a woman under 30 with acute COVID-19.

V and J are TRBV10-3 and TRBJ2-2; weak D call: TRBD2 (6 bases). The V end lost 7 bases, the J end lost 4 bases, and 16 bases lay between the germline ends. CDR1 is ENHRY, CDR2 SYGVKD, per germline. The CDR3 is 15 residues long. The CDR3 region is CAINDPAGLTGELFF. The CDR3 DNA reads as TGTGCCATCAACGATCCAGCGGGCCTCACCGGGGAGCTGTTTTTT.

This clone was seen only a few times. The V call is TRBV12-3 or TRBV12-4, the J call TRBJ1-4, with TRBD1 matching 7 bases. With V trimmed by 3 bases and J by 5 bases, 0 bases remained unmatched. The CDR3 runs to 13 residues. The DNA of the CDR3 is TGTGCCAGCAGTTTCAGGGGGAATGAAAAACTGTTTTTT. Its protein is CASSFRGNEKLFF.

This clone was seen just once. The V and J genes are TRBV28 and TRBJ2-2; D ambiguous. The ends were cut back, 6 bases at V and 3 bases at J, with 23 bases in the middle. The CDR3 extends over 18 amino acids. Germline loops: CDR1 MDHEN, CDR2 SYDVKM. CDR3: CASSSLISGVLDTGELFF. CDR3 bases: TGTGCCAGCAGCTCTCTAATCTCCGGAGTCTTGGACACCGGGGAGCTGTTTTTT.

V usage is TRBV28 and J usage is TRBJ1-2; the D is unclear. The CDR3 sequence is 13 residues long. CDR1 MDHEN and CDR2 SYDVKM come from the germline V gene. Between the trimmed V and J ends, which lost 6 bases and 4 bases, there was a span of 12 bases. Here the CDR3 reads CASRSLQIYGYTF. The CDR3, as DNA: TGTGCCAGCAGATCGTTACAGATCTATGGCTACACCTTC.

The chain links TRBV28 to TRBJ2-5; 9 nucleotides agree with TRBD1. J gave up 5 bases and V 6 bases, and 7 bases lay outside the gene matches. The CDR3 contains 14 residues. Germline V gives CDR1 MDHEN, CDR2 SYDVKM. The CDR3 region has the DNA TGTGCCAGCAGGCCACAGGGGGCGTTGGAGACCCAGTACTTC. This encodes CASRPQGALETQYF.

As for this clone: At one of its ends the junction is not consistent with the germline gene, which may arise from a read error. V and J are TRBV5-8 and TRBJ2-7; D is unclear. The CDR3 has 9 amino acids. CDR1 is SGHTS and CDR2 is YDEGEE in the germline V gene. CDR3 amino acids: CASSLSSHF. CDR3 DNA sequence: TGTGCCAGCAGCTTGTCATCCCACTTC.

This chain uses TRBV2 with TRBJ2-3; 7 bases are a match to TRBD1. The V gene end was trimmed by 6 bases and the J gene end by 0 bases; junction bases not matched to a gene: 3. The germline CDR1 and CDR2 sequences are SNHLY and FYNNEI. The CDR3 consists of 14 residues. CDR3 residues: CASRDRSSTDTQYF. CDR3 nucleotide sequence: TGTGCCAGCAGGGACAGGTCTAGCACAGATACGCAGTATTTT.

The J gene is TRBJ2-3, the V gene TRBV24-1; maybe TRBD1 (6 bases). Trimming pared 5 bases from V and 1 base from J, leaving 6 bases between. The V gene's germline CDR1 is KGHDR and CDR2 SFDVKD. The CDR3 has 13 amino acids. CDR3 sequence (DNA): TGTGCCACCAGTGGACAGGGCACAGATACGCAGTATTTT. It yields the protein CATSGQGTDTQYF.

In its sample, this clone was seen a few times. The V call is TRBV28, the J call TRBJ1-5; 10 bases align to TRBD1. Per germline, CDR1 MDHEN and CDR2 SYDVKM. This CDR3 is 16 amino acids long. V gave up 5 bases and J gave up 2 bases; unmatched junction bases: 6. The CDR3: CASSTTGGAGNQPQHF. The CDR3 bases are TGTGCCAGCAGTACGACAGGGGGCGCGGGCAATCAGCCCCAGCATTTT. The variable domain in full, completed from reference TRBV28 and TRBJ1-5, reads DVKVTQSSRYLVKRTGEKVFLECVQDMDHENMFWYRQDPGLGLRLIYFSYDVKMKEKGDIPEGYSVSREKKERFSLILESASTNQTSMYLCASSTTGGAGNQPQHFGDGTRLSIL.

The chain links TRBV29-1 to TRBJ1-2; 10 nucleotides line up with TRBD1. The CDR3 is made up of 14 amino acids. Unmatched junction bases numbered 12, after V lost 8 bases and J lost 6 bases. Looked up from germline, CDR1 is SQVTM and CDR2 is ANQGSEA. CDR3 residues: CSSWTGGIVHGYTF. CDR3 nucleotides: TGCAGCTCATGGACAGGGGGGATTGTCCATGGCTACACCTTC.

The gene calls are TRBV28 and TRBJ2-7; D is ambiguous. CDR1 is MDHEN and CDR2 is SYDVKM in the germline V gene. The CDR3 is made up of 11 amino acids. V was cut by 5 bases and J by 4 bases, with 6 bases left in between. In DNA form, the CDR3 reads TGTGCCAGCAGTGAACTGTACGAGCAGTACTTC. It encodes CASSELYEQYF.

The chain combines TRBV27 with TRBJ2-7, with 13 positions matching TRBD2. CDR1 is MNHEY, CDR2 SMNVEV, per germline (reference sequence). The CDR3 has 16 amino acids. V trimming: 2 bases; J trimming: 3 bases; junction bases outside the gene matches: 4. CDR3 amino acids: CASSLGTSGALYEQYF. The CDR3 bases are TGTGCCAGCAGTTTAGGGACTAGCGGGGCCCTCTACGAGCAGTACTTC.

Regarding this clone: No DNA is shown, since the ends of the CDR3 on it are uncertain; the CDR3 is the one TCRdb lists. The CDR3 protein is CSVLGGGQNTEAFFGQSSAFF. This chain joins TRBV29-1 and TRBJ1-1; the table assigns TRBD1, which was not confirmed against the DNA. Germline CDR1 and CDR2: SQVTM and ANQGSEA. The CDR3 sequence runs 21 residues, both termini included.

The CDR3 loop is CATGEPGREAVGTQYF. For the CDR3, the DNA is TGTGCCACCGGAGAGCCGGGGCGGGAGGCAGTGGGCACCCAGTACTTC. The rearrangement links TRBV19 to TRBJ2-5; the match to TRBD2 covers 8 bases. Germline V gene sequence: CDR1 LNHDA, CDR2 SQIVND (reference sequence). The CDR3 is 16 residues long. Germline trimming cut 10 bases from V and 8 bases from J; bases unmatched to any gene: 21.

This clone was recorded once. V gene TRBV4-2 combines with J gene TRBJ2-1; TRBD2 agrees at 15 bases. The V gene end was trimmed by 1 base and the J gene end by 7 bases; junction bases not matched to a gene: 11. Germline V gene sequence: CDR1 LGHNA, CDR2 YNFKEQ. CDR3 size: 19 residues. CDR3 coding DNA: TGTGCCAGCAGCCAAGGAGGGTCCTGGGGGACTAGCGGGAGGAATGAGCAGTTCTTC. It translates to CASSQGGSWGTSGRNEQFF.

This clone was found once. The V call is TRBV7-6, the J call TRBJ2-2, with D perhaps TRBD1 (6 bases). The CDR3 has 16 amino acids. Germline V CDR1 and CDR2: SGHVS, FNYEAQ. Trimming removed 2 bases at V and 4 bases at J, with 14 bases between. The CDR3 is CASSLSGGAGTGELFF. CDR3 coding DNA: TGTGCCAGCAGCTTATCTGGGGGCGCGGGCACCGGGGAGCTGTTTTTT.

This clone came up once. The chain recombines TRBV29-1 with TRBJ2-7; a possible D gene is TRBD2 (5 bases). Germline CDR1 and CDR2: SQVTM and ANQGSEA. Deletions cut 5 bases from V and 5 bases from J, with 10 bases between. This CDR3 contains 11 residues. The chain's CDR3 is CSVWQRDEQYF. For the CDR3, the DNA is TGCAGCGTTTGGCAGAGGGACGAGCAGTACTTC.

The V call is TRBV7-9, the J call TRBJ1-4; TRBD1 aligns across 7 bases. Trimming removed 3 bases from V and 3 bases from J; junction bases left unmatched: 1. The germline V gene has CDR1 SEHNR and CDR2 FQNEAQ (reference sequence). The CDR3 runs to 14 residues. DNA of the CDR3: TGTGCCAGCAGCTTGGGACAGTCTAATGAAAAACTGTTTTTT. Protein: CASSLGQSNEKLFF.

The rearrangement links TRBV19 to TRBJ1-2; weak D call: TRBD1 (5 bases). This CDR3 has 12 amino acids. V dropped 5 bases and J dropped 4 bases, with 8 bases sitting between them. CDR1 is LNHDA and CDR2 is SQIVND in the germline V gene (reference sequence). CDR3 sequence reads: CASSQGRYGYTF. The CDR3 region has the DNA TGTGCCAGTAGTCAGGGTCGCTATGGCTACACCTTC.

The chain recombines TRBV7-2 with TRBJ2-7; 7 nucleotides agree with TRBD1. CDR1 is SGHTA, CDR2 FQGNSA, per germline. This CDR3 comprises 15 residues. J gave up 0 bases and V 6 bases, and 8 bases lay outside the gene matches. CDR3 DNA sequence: TGTGCCAGCAGAAAGGACAGGTCGAGCTCCTACGAGCAGTACTTC. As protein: CASRKDRSSSYEQYF.

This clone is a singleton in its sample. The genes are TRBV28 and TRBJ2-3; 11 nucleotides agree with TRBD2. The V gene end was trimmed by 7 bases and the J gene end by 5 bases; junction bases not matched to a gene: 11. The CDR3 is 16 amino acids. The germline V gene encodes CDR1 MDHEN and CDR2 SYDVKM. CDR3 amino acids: CASTPEGTSGQDTQYF. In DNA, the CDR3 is TGTGCCAGCACCCCAGAAGGGACTAGCGGCCAAGATACGCAGTATTTT.

CDR3 bases: TGTGCCAGCACGGGTGATCTGGTCTGGGAGCTGTTTTTT. Protein sequence: CASTGDLVWELFF. V usage is TRBV2 and J usage is TRBJ2-2; D gene uncertain. The CDR3 length is 13 residues. Trimming shortened V by 7 bases and J by 9 bases, and 15 bases separated the two germline ends. The germline CDR1 and CDR2 sequences are SNHLY and FYNNEI.

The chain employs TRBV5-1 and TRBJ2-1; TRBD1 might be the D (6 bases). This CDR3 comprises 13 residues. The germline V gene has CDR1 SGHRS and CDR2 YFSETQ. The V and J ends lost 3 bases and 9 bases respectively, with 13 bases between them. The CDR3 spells CASSWVVGGEQFF. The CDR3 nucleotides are TGCGCCAGCAGCTGGGTCGTAGGGGGTGAGCAGTTCTTC. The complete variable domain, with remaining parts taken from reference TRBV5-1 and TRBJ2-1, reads KAGVTQTPRYLIKTRGQQVTLSCSPISGHRSVSWYQQTPGQGLQFLFEYFSETQRNKGNFPGRFSGRQFSNSRSEMNVSTLELGDSALYLCASSWVVGGEQFFGPGTRLTVL.

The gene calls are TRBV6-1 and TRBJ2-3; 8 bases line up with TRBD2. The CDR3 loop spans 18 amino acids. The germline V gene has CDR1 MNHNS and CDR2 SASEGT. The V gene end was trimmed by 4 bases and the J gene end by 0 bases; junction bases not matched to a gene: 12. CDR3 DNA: TGTGCCAGCAGTGTCCAACTAGCGGCCCCCCTTAGCACAGATACGCAGTATTTT. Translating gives CASSVQLAAPLSTDTQYF.

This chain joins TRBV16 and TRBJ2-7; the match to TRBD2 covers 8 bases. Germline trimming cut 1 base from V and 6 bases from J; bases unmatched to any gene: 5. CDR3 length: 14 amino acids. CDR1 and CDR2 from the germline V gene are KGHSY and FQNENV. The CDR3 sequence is CASSQFAAGVEQYF. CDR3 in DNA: TGTGCCAGCAGCCAATTCGCAGCGGGAGTCGAGCAGTACTTC.

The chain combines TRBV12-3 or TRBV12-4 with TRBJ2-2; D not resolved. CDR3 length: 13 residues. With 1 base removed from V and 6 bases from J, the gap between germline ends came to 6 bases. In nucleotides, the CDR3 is TGTGCCAGCAGTTTAGGGGCATCCGGGGAGCTGTTTTTT. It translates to CASSLGASGELFF.

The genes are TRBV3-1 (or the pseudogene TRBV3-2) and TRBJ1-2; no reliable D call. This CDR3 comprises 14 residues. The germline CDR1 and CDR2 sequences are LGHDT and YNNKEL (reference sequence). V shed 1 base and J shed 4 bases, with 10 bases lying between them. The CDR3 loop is CASSQATESYGYTF. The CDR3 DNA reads TGTGCCAGCAGCCAAGCCACTGAAAGCTATGGCTACACCTTC.

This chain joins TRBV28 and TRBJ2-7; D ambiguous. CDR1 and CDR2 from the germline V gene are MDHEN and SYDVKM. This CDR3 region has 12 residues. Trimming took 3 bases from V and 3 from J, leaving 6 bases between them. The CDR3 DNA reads TGTGCCAGCAGTTTGGTCGGCTACGAGCAGTACTTC. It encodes CASSLVGYEQYF.